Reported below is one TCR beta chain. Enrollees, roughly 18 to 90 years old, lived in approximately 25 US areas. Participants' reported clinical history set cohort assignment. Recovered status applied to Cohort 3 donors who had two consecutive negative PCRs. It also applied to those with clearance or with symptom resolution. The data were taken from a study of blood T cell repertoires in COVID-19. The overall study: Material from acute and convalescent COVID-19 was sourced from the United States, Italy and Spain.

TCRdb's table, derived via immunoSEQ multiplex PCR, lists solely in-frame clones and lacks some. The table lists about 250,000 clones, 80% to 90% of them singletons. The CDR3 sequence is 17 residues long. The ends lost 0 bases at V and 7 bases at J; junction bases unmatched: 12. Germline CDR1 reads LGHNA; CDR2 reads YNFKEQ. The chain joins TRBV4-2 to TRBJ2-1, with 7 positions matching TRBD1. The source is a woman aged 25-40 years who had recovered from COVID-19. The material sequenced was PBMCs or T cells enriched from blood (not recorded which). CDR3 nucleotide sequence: TGTGCCAGCAGCCAAGAGGTCCGAGGGGGCCCCGGGAATGAGCAGTTCTTC. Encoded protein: CASSQEVRGGPGNEQFF.